This T cell receptor beta chain is from a study of neurological immune-mediated disorders. Time point specified: technical triplicate 2. PBMCs stored at -80 C, numbering 2 million, were the origin of the unsorted libraries. With 10-nucleotide random UMIs included, cDNA was synthesized by 5'RACE. TCRdb used MiXCR to reprocess the 5' RACE reads, holding one entry per CDR3 protein. The repertoire has around 56,000 distinct CDR3 sequences, around 24% of them found once; the top ten carry 4.6%. Notes on the study in general: Sharing of CDR3 amino acid sequences among expanded clones across subjects was absent, suggesting private repertoires in all groups.

V was clipped by 6 bases and J by 5 bases, with 13 bases between them. The CDR3 is made up of 12 amino acids. Looked up from germline, CDR1 is DFQATT and CDR2 is SNEGSKA (reference sequence). Ten or more counts support this clonotype. As yet, its antigen is unknown. The source of this sequence is a man in his 60s with HTLV-1-associated myelopathy (HAM/TSP). The J gene is TRBJ2-5, the V gene TRBV20-1; the D gene is possibly TRBD1 (6 bases). The sample consisted of PBMCs. CDR3 sequence (DNA): TGCAGTGCCACCTATGGGGGCGAGACCCAGTACTTC. It specifies CSATYGGETQYF.